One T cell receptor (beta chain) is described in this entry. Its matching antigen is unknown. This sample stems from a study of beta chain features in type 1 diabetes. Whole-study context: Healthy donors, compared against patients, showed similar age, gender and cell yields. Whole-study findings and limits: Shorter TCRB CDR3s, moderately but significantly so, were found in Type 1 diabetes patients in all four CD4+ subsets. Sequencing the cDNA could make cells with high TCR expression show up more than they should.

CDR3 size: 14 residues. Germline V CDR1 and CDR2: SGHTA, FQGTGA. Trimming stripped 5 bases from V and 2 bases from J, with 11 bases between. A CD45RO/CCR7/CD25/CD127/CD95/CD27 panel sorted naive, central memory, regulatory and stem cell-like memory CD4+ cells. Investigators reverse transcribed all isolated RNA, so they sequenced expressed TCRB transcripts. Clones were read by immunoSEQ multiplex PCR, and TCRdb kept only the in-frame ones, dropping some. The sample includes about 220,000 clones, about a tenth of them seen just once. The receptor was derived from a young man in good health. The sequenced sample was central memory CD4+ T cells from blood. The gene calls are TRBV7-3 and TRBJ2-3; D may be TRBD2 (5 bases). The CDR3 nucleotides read TGTGCCAGCAGCCGCTCCGGGGACACAGATACGCAGTATTTT. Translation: CASSRSGDTDTQYF.